Sequencing of this TCR beta chain was carried out in a study of cytomegalovirus exposure and HLA in healthy donors. Background on the study: Membership in the Caucasian-associated ancestry cluster was found for around 85% of a few hundred genotyped donors. Overall study results and limits: Some highly shared sequence variants likely arose as a pipeline artifact. In a later analysis, donors in an Asian-associated ancestry cluster reportedly had fewer N-insertions in productive TCRs than the cohort mean.

Germline CDR1 is LNHNV and CDR2 is YYDKDF (reference sequence). The CDR3 has 17 residues. V was clipped by 0 bases and J by 6 bases; unmatched bases: 9. The PCR ran on 60 Vbeta and 13 Jbeta primers. The table came from immunoSEQ multiplex PCR; TCRdb's copy has only in-frame clones and leaves some out. The table has 150,000 to 200,000 clones, over 60% seen once; the top ten hold approximately 1%. A remark on this clone: Its cognate antigen is unknown.

Sequences were obtained from PBMCs. This clonotype was obtained from a woman aged 40 to 55 in good health and CMV-seronegative. V gene TRBV15 combines with J gene TRBJ2-5, with 11 bases that match TRBD2. The CDR3 loop reads CATSRDDRLAGGKTQYF. CDR3 DNA: TGTGCCACCAGCAGAGATGATCGGCTAGCGGGAGGAAAGACCCAGTACTTC.